One sample yielded the 8 T cell receptor beta chains listed below, sequenced in a study of T-cell memory formation after mild COVID-19. TCRdb redid the calling of the 5' RACE reads with MiXCR, one entry per CDR3 protein. The sample has approximately 290,000 distinct CDR3 sequences, about 15% seen once; the top ten hold about a fifth. The specimen sequenced was PBMCs or a T cell subset sorted from them (not recorded which). The receptors were sampled from a man aged 18 to 29 who had mild COVID-19 (a few samples of this study predate the infection). Cell type and time point are not known.

The chain recombines TRBV7-9 with TRBJ1-6; D is uncertain. The CDR3 is 15 amino acids. CDR1 and CDR2 (germline): SEHNR, FQNEAQ (reference sequence). V gave up 1 base and J gave up 5 bases, with 9 bases separating them. This chain's CDR3 is CASSLGAADNSPLHF. CDR3 nucleotides: TGTGCCAGCAGCTTAGGGGCAGCGGATAATTCACCCCTCCACTTT.

The rearrangement links TRBV20-1 to TRBJ2-5; unclear D gene. The CDR3 covers 12 residues. Germline V gene data show CDR1 as DFQATT and CDR2 as SNEGSKA (reference sequence). Trimming took 3 bases from V and 5 from J, leaving 10 bases between them. The CDR3 DNA sequence: TGCAGTGCTAGTCTCGTGTGGGAGACCCAGTACTTC. Protein: CSASLVWETQYF.

This clonotype has a handful of counts. The chain uses TRBV24-1 and TRBJ1-2; no reliable D call. The CDR3 extends over 12 amino acids. Trimming stripped 9 bases from V and 8 bases from J, with 15 bases between. Germline CDR1 and CDR2: KGHDR and SFDVKD. The DNA for the CDR3 is TGTGCCACCCTGGATGGAGAGAAAGGCTACACCTTC. This encodes CATLDGEKGYTF.

In this sample, this clonotype turned up a few times. V gene TRBV6-5 combines with J gene TRBJ1-1, with a tentative D call TRBD1 (6 bases). V was pared by 2 bases and J by 4 bases, with 17 bases between. Looked up from germline, CDR1 is MNHEY and CDR2 is SVGAGI. The CDR3 is 16 residues long. CDR3 coding DNA: TGTGCCAGCAGTTACAAGACAGGCGGGGTTCTCACTGAAGCTTTCTTT. Translated: CASSYKTGGVLTEAFF.

This clonotype showed up just a few times. The chain uses TRBV20-1 and TRBJ1-1; 9 nucleotides agree with TRBD1. V lost 3 bases and J lost 4; bases outside the gene matches: 3. In germline, CDR1 is DFQATT, CDR2 SNEGSKA (reference sequence). CDR3 length equals 13 residues. This chain's CDR3 is CSARRDRVTEAFF. The CDR3 coding sequence is TGCAGTGCTAGGAGGGACAGGGTCACTGAAGCTTTCTTT.

This clonotype was detected a few times. The V call is TRBV12-3 or TRBV12-4, the J call TRBJ2-2; TRBD2 matches 7 bases. J lost 0 bases, V lost 6 bases, and 4 bases had no gene match. The CDR3 sequence is 15 residues long. The CDR3 is CASRGAGSNTGELFF. The CDR3 DNA sequence: TGTGCCAGCAGGGGAGCGGGGTCGAACACCGGGGAGCTGTTTTTT.

This clonotype was seen ten or more times. This chain links TRBV7-3 with TRBJ2-3; possibly TRBD1 or TRBD2 for D (5 bases each). Germline CDR1 and CDR2: SGHTA and FQGTGA. The CDR3 contains 15 residues. V was trimmed by 5 bases and J by 4 bases, leaving 16 bases between them. The CDR3 DNA reads TGTGCCAGCAGCGCTAATTCCTTGGGGGCAGATACGCAGTATTTT. Protein product: CASSANSLGADTQYF.

The chain employs TRBV7-2 and TRBJ1-5, with D perhaps matching TRBD1 (6 bases). Germline values: CDR1 SGHTA, CDR2 FQGNSA. Trimming shortened V by 5 bases and J by 4 bases, and 15 bases separated the two germline ends. This CDR3 has 15 residues. The CDR3 bases are TGTGCCAGCAGCGTAGAACGGGGGCGTAATCAGCCCCAGCATTTT. Translation gives CASSVERGRNQPQHF.